This paragraph covers one TCR beta chain sequence. Its target is unknown. A much bigger clone sits one base away, suggesting this may be a read error. In TCRdb, the reads were re-called with MiXCR into one record per CDR3 protein. The data hold tens of thousands of distinct CDR3 sequences, with 3% to 4.5% observed a single time. This sample stems from a study of T cell repertoires in cytomegalovirus infection. About the study: TCR beta signatures that were public indicated CMV infection and matching HLA type.

The CDR3 length is 14 residues. Germline V gene sequence: CDR1 SGHTA, CDR2 FQGNSA. General study points: Individuals carrying CMV plus the relevant HLA were identified by cumulative frequency of public TCR beta families. Clonotype analysis showed dominance of the ex vivo response by HLA-C-restricted CMV-specific TCR beta clonotypes.

Sequenced: PBMCs. The V gene is TRBV7-2, the J gene TRBJ2-7, with D perhaps assigned TRBD1 or TRBD2 (5 bases each). The clonotype was recovered from a human donor in good health (CMV status not recorded). Some clones in this sample may be carry-over from other donors' samples. CDR3 region: CASSLWDGSYKQYF. The DNA of the CDR3 is TGTGCCAGCAGCCTATGGGACGGCTCCTACAAGCAGTACTTC. Together with reference TRBV7-2 and TRBJ2-7, the CDR3 gives the full variable domain: GAGVSQSPSNKVTEKGKDVELRCDPISGHTALYWYRQSLGQGLEFLIYFQGNSAPDKSGLPSDRFSAERTGGSVSTLTIQRTQQEDSAVYLCASSLWDGSYKQYFGPGTRLTVT.